Following are 16 T cell receptor beta chains from one sample sequenced in a study of blood T cells in healthy people across ages. Sample-barcoded 5' priming and a J-beta primer mix drove a second PCR of roughly 6 to 12 cycles. TCRdb itself ran the 5' RACE reads through MiXCR, one entry per CDR3 protein. The table has roughly 800,000 distinct CDR3 sequences, 20% to 30% seen once. These data also formed part of another study, on T cells of mothers and their children.

The specimen sequenced was blood. The receptors come from a boy aged 10-17 years in good health.

As concerns this clonotype: One junction end disagrees with the germline gene, perhaps due to a read error. This rearrangement joins TRBV7-6 to TRBJ2-5, with D unclear. From germline, CDR1 is SGHVS and CDR2 FNYEAQ. The CDR3 length is 12 residues. CDR3 protein: CASSLISETQCF. As DNA, the CDR3 is TGTGCCAGCAGCTTAATCTCCGAGACCCAGTGCTTC.

This chain links TRBV18 with TRBJ1-2, with TRBD1 as a possible D gene (5 bases). The germline V gene has CDR1 KGHSH and CDR2 LQKENI. Trimming took 3 bases from V and 7 from J, leaving 15 bases between them. The CDR3 covers 14 residues. CDR3 region: CASSPRQGEGGYTF. The CDR3 region has the DNA TGTGCCAGCTCACCCCGGCAGGGTGAAGGTGGCTACACCTTC.

The chain links TRBV4-3 to TRBJ1-2, with 7 bases identical to TRBD1. The CDR3 covers 16 residues. Looked up from germline, CDR1 is LGHNA and CDR2 is YSLEER. With 0 bases clipped from V and 3 bases from J, the junction kept 7 bases outside the gene matches. The CDR3 DNA reads as TGCGCCAGCAGCCAAGATAGTCGGGACAGCTACTATGGCTACACCTTC. The encoded protein is CASSQDSRDSYYGYTF.

CDR3 DNA: TGTGCCAGCAGACCCAACAGGGGTGGTCAGACAGATACGCAGTATTTT. This encodes CASRPNRGGQTDTQYF. This chain links TRBV12-3 or TRBV12-4 with TRBJ2-3, with TRBD1 matching 7 bases. The CDR3 spans 16 residues. The trim removed 6 bases at V and 3 bases at J, leaving 12 bases unmatched.

The chain joins TRBV11-2 to TRBJ1-4; D possibly corresponds to TRBD1 (6 bases). This CDR3 comprises 14 residues. Trimming cost V 7 bases and J 8 bases, with 17 bases left between them. Germline V gene sequence: CDR1 SGHAT, CDR2 FQNNGV. DNA for the CDR3: TGTGCCAGCACTATTAGGCAGGGGACGGAAAAACTGTTTTTT. This encodes CASTIRQGTEKLFF.

The chain uses TRBV20-1 and TRBJ1-4, with no clear D. Trimming removed 6 bases from V and 4 bases from J, with 12 bases in between. The CDR3 runs 13 residues. Per germline, CDR1 DFQATT and CDR2 SNEGSKA (reference sequence). CDR3 bases: TGCAGTGCGTACAGTGCCTATAATGAAAAACTGTTTTTT. Protein sequence: CSAYSAYNEKLFF.

The chain carries TRBV2 and TRBJ1-2; perhaps TRBD1 as D (6 bases). Germline V gene data show CDR1 as SNHLY and CDR2 as FYNNEI. The ends were cut back, 4 bases at V and 0 bases at J, with 15 bases in the middle. The CDR3 is 16 amino acids. The CDR3, as DNA: TGTGCCAGCAGTGCATGGGACGGGGGGCCTAACTATGGCTACACCTTC. Translation gives CASSAWDGGPNYGYTF.

This clonotype was counted between two and nine times. The V call is TRBV15, the J call TRBJ2-5; 9 positions match TRBD1. V was clipped by 0 bases and J by 4 bases; unmatched bases: 3. Germline-derived CDR1 and CDR2 are LNHNV and YYDKDF (reference sequence). The CDR3 extends over 15 amino acids. The CDR3 reads CATSREQGATETQYF. CDR3 DNA: TGTGCCACCAGCAGAGAACAGGGGGCTACAGAGACCCAGTACTTC.

This clonotype was counted a few times. The V gene is TRBV27, the J gene TRBJ1-5; 10 positions agree with TRBD1. The CDR3 contains 16 residues. With 5 bases clipped from V and 0 bases from J, the junction kept 4 bases outside the gene matches. Germline loops: CDR1 MNHEY, CDR2 SMNVEV (reference sequence). CDR3 nucleotide sequence: TGTGCCAGCAGTCCGCGGGACAGGGGTAGCAATCAGCCCCAGCATTTT. Translating it yields CASSPRDRGSNQPQHF.

The chain employs TRBV29-1 and TRBJ2-3; tentatively, D is TRBD1 or TRBD2 (5 bases each). Germline V gene lookup returns CDR1 SQVTM and CDR2 ANQGSEA. The CDR3 consists of 17 residues. Trimming removed 1 base at V and 2 bases at J, with 19 bases between. CDR3 nucleotide sequence: TGCAGCGTTGAAGGTCTAGTAGGGACGGGATACACAGATACGCAGTATTTT. Amino acids: CSVEGLVGTGYTDTQYF.

This CDR3 is CASSHPGTGPYEQYF. The CDR3 coding sequence is TGTGCCAGCAGCCATCCCGGGACAGGGCCATACGAGCAGTACTTC. V gene TRBV14 combines with J gene TRBJ2-7; 9 bases fit TRBD1. The CDR3 covers 15 residues. Germline V lookup: CDR1 SGHDN, CDR2 FVKESK. J was trimmed by 4 bases and V by 3 bases; bases with no gene match: 7.

This clonotype was seen a handful of times. This rearrangement joins TRBV20-1 to TRBJ2-2; the D gene is possibly TRBD1 (5 bases). The CDR3 covers 13 residues. Between the trimmed V and J ends, which lost 7 bases and 3 bases, there was a span of 12 bases. Germline V lookup: CDR1 DFQATT, CDR2 SNEGSKA (reference sequence). For the CDR3, the DNA is TGCAGTGTCCCCCCCAGGGACACCGGGGAGCTGTTTTTT. It is translated as CSVPPRDTGELFF.

The table lists this clonotype with a few counts. The chain couples TRBV10-3 to TRBJ2-7; D is uncertain. The CDR3 is 11 amino acids. Germline V gene lookup returns CDR1 ENHRY and CDR2 SYGVKD. V was shortened by 6 bases and J by 4 bases, with 7 bases between the two germline ends. The CDR3 is CAISQNYEQYF. The CDR3 DNA is TGTGCCATCAGCCAGAATTACGAGCAGTACTTC.

The sample holds a few counts of this clonotype. The rearrangement joins TRBV5-1 to TRBJ1-2; D might be TRBD1 (6 bases). Trimming removed 0 bases at V and 3 bases at J, with 15 bases between. Germline V lookup: CDR1 SGHRS, CDR2 YFSETQ. The CDR3 totals 16 residues. The CDR3 is CASSLARRNRDYGYTF. CDR3 bases: TGCGCCAGCAGCTTGGCTAGAAGGAACAGGGACTATGGCTACACCTTC.

The genes are TRBV12-3 or TRBV12-4 and TRBJ1-6, with D maybe TRBD1 (6 bases). This CDR3 is built from 14 residues. V was clipped by 7 bases and J by 7 bases, with 14 bases between them. The DNA of the CDR3 is TGTGCCAGCAAAAACAGGGTCGGGAATTCACCCCTCCACTTT. Residues: CASKNRVGNSPLHF.

This chain connects TRBV14 to TRBJ2-5; D unresolved. Trimming stripped 0 bases from V and 10 bases from J, with 12 bases between. Germline V gene data show CDR1 as SGHDN and CDR2 as FVKESK. CDR3 size: 13 residues. In nucleotides, the CDR3 is TGTGCCAGCAGCCAAGATGGTTCCACGGACCAGTACTTC. It translates to CASSQDGSTDQYF.